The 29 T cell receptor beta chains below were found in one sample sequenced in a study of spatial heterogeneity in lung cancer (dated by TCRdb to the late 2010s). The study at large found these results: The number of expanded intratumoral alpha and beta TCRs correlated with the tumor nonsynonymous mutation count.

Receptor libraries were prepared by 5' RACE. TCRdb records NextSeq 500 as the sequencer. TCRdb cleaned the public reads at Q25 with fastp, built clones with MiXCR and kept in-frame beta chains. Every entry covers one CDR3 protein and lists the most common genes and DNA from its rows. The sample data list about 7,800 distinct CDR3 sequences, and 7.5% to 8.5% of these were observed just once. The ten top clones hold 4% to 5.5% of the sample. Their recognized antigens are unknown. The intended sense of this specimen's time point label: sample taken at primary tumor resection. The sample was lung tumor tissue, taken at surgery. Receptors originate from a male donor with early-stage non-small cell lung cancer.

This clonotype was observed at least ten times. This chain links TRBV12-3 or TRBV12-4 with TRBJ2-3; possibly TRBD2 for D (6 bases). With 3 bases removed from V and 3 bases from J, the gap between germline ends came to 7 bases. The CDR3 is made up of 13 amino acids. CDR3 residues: CASSFGRTDTQYF. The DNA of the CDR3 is TGTGCCAGCAGTTTCGGGAGAACAGATACGCAGTATTTT.

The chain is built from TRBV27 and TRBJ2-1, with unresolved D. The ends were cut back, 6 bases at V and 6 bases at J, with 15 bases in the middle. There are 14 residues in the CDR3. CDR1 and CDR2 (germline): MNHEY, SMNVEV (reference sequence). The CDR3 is CASRVSSTLNEQFF. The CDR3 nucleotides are TGTGCCAGCAGGGTTAGTAGCACCCTCAATGAGCAGTTCTTC.

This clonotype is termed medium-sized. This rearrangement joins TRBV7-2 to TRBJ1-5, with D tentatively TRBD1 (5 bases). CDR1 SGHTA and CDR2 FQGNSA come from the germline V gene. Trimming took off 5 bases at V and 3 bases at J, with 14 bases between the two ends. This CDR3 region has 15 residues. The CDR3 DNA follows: TGTGCCAGCAGCAGCGAGGGGTCGTCCAATCAGCCCCAGCATTTT. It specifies CASSSEGSSNQPQHF.

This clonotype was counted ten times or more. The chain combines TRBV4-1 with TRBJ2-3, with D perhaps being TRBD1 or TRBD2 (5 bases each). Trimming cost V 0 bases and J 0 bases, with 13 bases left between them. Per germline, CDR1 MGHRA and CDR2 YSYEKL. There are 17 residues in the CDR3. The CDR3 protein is CASSQDGAGSSTDTQYF. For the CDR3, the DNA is TGCGCCAGCAGCCAAGATGGGGCGGGCAGTAGCACAGATACGCAGTATTTT.

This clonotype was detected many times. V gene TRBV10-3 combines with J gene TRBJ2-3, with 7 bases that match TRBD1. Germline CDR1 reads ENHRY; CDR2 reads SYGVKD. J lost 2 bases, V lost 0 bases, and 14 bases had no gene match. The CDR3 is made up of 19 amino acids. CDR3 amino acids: CAISESTTGRAGYTDTQYF. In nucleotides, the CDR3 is TGTGCCATCAGTGAGTCAACGACAGGGCGGGCGGGCTACACAGATACGCAGTATTTT.

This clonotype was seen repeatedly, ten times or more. The CDR3 sequence: CASSLGGQVYNEQFF. The CDR3 DNA follows: TGTGCCAGCAGCTTAGGCGGACAGGTTTACAATGAGCAGTTCTTC. The chain links TRBV11-2 to TRBJ2-1, with TRBD1 identical over 7 bases. J lost 4 bases, V lost 1 base, and 4 bases had no gene match. The germline V gene has CDR1 SGHAT and CDR2 FQNNGV. The CDR3 consists of 15 residues.

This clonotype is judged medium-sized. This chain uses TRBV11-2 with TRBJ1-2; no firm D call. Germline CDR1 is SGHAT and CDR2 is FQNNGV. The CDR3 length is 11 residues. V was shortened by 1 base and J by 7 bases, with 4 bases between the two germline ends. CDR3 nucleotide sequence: TGTGCCAGCAGCTTAGGCGGTGGCTACACCTTC. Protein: CASSLGGGYTF.

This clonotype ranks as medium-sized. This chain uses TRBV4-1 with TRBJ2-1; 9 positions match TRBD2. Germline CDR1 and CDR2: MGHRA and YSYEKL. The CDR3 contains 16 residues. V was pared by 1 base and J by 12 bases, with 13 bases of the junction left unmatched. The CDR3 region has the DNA TGCGCCAGCAGCCAAGCCGTTAGCGGGGGACTAGACCCGCAGTTCTTC. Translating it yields CASSQAVSGGLDPQFF.

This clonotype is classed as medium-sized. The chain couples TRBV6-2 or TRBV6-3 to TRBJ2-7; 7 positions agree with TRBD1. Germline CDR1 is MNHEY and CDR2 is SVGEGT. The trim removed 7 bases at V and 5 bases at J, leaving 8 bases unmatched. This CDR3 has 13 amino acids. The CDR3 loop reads CASKRQGVDEQYF. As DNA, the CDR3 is TGTGCCAGCAAAAGACAGGGCGTCGACGAGCAGTACTTC.

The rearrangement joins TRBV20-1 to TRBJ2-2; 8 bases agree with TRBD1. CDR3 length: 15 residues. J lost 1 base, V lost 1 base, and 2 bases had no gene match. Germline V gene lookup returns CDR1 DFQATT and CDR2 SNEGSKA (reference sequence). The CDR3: CSARGQGMNTGELFF. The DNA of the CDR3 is TGCAGTGCTAGAGGACAGGGGATGAACACCGGGGAGCTGTTTTTT.

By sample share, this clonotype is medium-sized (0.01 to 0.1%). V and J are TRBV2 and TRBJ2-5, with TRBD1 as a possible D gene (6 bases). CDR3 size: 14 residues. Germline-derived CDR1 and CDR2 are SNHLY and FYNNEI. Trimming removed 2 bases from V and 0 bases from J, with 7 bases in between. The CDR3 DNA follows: TGTGCCAGCAGTGAAAACAGGGACCAAGAGACCCAGTACTTC. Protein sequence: CASSENRDQETQYF.

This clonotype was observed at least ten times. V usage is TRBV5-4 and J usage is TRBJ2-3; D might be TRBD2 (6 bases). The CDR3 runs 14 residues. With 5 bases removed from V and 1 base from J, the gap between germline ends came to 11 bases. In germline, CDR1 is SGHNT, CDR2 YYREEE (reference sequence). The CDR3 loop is CASSREYGTDTQYF. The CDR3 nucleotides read TGTGCCAGCAGTCGGGAGTACGGCACAGATACGCAGTATTTT.

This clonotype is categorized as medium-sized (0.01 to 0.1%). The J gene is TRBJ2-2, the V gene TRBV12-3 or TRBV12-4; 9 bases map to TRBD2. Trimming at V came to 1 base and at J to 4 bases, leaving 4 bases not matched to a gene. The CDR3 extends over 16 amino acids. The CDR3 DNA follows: TGTGCCAGCAGTTTAGGTCCTAGCGGGATCACCGGGGAGCTGTTTTTT. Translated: CASSLGPSGITGELFF.

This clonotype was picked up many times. The CDR3 DNA reads TGTGCCAGCAGCCAATCTAATGAAAAACTGTTTTTT. Translating gives CASSQSNEKLFF. J is TRBJ1-4 and V is TRBV3-1; D is unresolved. Germline V gene data show CDR1 as LGHDT and CDR2 as YNNKEL (reference sequence). With 2 bases removed from V and 3 bases from J, the gap between germline ends came to 1 base. This CDR3 is built from 12 residues.

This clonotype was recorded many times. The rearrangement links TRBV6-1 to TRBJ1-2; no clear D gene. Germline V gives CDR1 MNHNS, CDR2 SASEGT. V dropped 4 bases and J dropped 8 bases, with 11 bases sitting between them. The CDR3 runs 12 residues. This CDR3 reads CASSALATGYTF. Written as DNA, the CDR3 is TGTGCCAGCAGTGCTCTGGCTACGGGCTACACCTTC.

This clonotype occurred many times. The CDR3 nucleotides are TGCAGTGCTAGAGTACCGGGTTTAGCGGGAGGTACGCAGTATTTT. Amino acids: CSARVPGLAGGTQYF. The V and J genes are TRBV20-1 and TRBJ2-3; 10 positions agree with TRBD2. CDR3 length equals 15 residues. V lost 1 base, J lost 8 bases, and 9 bases stayed unmatched. CDR1 is DFQATT and CDR2 is SNEGSKA in the germline V gene (reference sequence).

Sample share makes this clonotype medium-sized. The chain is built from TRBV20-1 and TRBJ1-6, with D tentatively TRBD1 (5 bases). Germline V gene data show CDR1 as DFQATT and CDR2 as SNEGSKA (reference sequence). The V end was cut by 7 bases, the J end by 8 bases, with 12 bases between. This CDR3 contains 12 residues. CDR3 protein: CSVGRIDSPLHF. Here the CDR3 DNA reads TGCAGTGTGGGGCGCATTGATTCACCCCTCCACTTT.

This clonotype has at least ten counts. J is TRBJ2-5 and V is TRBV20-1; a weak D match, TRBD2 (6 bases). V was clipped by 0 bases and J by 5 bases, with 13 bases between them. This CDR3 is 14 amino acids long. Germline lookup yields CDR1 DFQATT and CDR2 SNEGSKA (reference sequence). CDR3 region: CSARDSRREETQYF. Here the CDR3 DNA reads TGCAGTGCTAGAGATAGCCGGAGGGAGGAGACCCAGTACTTC.

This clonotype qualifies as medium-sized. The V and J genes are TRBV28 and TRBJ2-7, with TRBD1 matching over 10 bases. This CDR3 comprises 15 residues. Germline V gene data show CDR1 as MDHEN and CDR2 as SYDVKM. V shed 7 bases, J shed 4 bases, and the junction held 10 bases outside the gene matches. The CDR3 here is CASTTPDRGLYEQYF. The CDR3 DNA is TGTGCCAGCACCACCCCCGACAGGGGGCTATACGAGCAGTACTTC.

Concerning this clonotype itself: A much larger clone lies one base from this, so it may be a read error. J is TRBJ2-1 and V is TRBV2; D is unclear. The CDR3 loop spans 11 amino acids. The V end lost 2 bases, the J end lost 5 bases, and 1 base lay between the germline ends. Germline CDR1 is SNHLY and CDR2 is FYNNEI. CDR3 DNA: TGTGCCAGCAGTGAAAACAATGAGCAGTTCTTC. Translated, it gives CASSENNEQFF. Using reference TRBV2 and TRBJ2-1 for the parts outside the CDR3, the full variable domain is EPEVTQTPSHQVTQMGQEVILRCVPISNHLYFYWYRQILGQKVEFLVSFYNNEISEKSEIFDDQFSVERPDGSNFTLKIRSTKLEDSAMYFCASSENNEQFFGPGTRLTVL.

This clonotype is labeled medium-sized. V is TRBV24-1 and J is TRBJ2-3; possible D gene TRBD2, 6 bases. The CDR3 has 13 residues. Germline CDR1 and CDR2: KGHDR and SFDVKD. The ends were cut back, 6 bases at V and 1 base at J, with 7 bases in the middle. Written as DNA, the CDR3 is TGTGCCACCAGTTCGGGGGGCACAGATACGCAGTATTTT. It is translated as CATSSGGTDTQYF.

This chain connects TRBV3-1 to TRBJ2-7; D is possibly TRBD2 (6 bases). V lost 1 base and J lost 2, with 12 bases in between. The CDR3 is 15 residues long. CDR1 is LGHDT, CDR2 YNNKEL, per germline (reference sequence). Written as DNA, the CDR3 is TGTGCCAGCAGCCAAGGGGTCGGGGGTACCTACGAGCAGTACTTC. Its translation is CASSQGVGGTYEQYF.

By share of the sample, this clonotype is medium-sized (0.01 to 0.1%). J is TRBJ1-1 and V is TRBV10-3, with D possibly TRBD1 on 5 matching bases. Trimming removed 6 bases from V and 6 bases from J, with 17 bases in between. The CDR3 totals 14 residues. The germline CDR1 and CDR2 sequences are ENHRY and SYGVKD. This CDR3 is CAIRAGTVPPEAFF. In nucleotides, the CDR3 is TGTGCCATCAGAGCCGGGACGGTCCCCCCTGAAGCTTTCTTT.

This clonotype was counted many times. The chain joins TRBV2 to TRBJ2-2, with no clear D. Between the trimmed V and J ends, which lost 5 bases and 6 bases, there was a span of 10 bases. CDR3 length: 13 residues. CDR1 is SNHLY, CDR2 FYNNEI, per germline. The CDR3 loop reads CASSPFSSGELFF. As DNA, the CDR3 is TGTGCCAGCAGTCCCTTCTCCTCCGGGGAGCTGTTTTTT. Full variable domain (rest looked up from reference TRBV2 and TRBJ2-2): EPEVTQTPSHQVTQMGQEVILRCVPISNHLYFYWYRQILGQKVEFLVSFYNNEISEKSEIFDDQFSVERPDGSNFTLKIRSTKLEDSAMYFCASSPFSSGELFFGEGSRLTVL.

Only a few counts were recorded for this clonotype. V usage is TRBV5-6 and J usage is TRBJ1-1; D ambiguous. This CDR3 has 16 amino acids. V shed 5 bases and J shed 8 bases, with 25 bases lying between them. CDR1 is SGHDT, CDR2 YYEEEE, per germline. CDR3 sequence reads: CASSLSLGRELEEAFF. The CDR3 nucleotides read TGTGCCAGCAGTTTATCCCTTGGGAGGGAACTAGAGGAAGCTTTCTTT.

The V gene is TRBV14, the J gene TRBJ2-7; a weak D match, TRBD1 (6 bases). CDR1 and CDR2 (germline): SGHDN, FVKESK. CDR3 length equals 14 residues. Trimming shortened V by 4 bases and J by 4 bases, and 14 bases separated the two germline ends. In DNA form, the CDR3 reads TGTGCCAGCAGCCTCCAGGGGTTCAATTACGAGCAGTACTTC. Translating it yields CASSLQGFNYEQYF.

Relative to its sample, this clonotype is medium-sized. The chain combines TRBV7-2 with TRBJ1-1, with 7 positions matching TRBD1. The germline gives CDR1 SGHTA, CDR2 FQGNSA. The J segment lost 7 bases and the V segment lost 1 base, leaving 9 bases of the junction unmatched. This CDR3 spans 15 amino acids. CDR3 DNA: TGTGCCAGCAGCTTAGGCCCGACAGGGTTAAGTGAAGCTTTCTTT. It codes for CASSLGPTGLSEAFF.

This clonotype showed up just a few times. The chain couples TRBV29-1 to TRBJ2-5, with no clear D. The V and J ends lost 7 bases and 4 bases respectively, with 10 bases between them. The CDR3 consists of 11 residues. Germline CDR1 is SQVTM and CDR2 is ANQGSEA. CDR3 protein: CSAGIGETQYF. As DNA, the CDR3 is TGCAGCGCTGGAATTGGAGAGACCCAGTACTTC.

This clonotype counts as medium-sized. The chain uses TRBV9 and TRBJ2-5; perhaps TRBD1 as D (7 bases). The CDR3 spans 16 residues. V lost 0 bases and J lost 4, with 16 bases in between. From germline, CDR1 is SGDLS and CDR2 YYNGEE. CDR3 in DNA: TGTGCCAGCAGCGTAGGATTAGGGCAGGGGGGAGAGACCCAGTACTTC. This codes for CASSVGLGQGGETQYF.